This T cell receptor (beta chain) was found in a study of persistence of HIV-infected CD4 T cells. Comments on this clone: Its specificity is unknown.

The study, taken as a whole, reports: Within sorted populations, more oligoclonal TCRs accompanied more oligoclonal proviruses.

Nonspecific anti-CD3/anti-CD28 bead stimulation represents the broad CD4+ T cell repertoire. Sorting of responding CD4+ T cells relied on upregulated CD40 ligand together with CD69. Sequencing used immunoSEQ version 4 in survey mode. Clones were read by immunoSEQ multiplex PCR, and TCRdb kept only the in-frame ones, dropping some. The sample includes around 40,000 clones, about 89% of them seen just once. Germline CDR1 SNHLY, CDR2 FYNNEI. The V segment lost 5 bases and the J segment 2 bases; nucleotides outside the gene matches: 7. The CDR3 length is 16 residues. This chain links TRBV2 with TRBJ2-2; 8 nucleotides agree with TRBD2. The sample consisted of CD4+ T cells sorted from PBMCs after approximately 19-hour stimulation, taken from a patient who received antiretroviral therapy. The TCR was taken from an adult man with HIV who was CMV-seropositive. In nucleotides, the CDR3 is TGTGCCAGCAGTCAGTTTGGGACTAGAAACACCGGGGAGCTGTTTTTT. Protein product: CASSQFGTRNTGELFF.